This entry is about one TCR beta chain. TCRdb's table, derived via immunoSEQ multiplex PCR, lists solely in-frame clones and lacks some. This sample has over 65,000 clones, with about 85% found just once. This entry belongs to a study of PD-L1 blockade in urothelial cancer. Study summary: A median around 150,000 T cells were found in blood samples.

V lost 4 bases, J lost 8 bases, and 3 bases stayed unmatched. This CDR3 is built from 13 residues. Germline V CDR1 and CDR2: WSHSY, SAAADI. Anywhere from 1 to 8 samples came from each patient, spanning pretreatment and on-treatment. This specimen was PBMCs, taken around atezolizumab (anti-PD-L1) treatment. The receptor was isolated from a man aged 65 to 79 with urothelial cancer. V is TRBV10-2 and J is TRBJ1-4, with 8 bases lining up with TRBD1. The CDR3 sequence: CASSAQGAEKLFF. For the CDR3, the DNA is TGCGCCAGCAGTGCGCAGGGGGCGGAAAAACTGTTTTTT.